Below are 17 T cell receptor beta chains sequenced from a single sample in a study of blood T cell repertoires in COVID-19. Only in-frame clones appear in the TCRdb table, and some are missing; sequencing was by immunoSEQ multiplex PCR. The top ten hold under 4% of the sample, which has around 130,000 clones, around 85% seen once. The sequenced sample consisted of peripheral blood. Receptors were obtained from a man aged 55 to 70 with acute or convalescent COVID-19.

The V call is TRBV2, the J call TRBJ2-5; TRBD2 agrees at 8 bases. CDR3 size: 15 residues. The V gene end was trimmed by 6 bases and the J gene end by 4 bases; junction bases not matched to a gene: 10. Germline lookup yields CDR1 SNHLY and CDR2 FYNNEI. Written as DNA, the CDR3 is TGTGCCAGCAGAGTCCGCGGACTAGCAGGAGAGACCCAGTACTTC. Amino acids: CASRVRGLAGETQYF.

CDR3 region: CASSPLVNTEAFF. CDR3 nucleotide sequence: TGTGCCAGCAGCCCCCTTGTGAACACTGAAGCTTTCTTT. The rearrangement links TRBV6-5 to TRBJ1-1; D remains ambiguous. This CDR3 is 13 amino acids long. The V end was cut by 6 bases, the J end by 0 bases, with 8 bases between. Germline V gene sequence: CDR1 MNHEY, CDR2 SVGAGI.

This clone appeared once. V gene TRBV4-2 combines with J gene TRBJ1-3; weak D call: TRBD1 (5 bases). Trimming cost V 2 bases and J 3 bases, with 8 bases left between them. From germline, CDR1 is LGHNA and CDR2 YNFKEQ. The CDR3 is 14 amino acids. The CDR3 bases are TGTGCCAGCAGCCAATCGGGGGTTGGAAACACCATATATTTT. Translation: CASSQSGVGNTIYF.

The chain carries TRBV2 and TRBJ2-1, with a tentative D call TRBD2 (6 bases). The V end lost 9 bases, the J end lost 2 bases, and 11 bases lay between the germline ends. Per germline, CDR1 SNHLY and CDR2 FYNNEI. The length of the CDR3 is 13 residues. Here the CDR3 reads CASREFPYNEQFF. The CDR3, as DNA: TGTGCCAGTCGGGAGTTTCCCTACAATGAGCAGTTCTTC.

The V call is TRBV9, the J call TRBJ2-7; 8 bases match TRBD1. Germline CDR1 reads SGDLS; CDR2 reads YYNGEE. Losses at the gene ends were 3 bases for V and 5 bases for J; bases not matched to a gene: 10. This CDR3 region has 15 residues. The CDR3 is CASSARQGTSHEQYF. The CDR3 coding sequence is TGTGCCAGCAGCGCCCGACAGGGGACGAGTCACGAGCAGTACTTC.

There are a few counts of this clone. CDR3 sequence: CASSFGREKLFF. The CDR3 bases are TGTGCCAGCAGTTTCGGGAGGGAAAAACTGTTTTTT. This chain joins TRBV28 and TRBJ1-4; no reliable D call. This CDR3 comprises 12 residues. V gave up 3 bases and J gave up 8 bases, with 7 bases separating them. Germline V gene lookup returns CDR1 MDHEN and CDR2 SYDVKM.

This clone is a singleton in its sample. V gene TRBV4-3 combines with J gene TRBJ2-7; TRBD1 aligns across 7 bases. Trimming cost V 1 base and J 7 bases; bases outside gene matches: 10. The CDR3 totals 15 residues. Germline V gene lookup returns CDR1 LGHNA and CDR2 YSLEER. In DNA form, the CDR3 reads TGCGCCAGCAGCCAAGGGACAGGTGGGGCCGAAGAGCAGTACTTC. It translates to CASSQGTGGAEEQYF.

The count of this clone is one. This chain links TRBV15 with TRBJ2-3; D is perhaps TRBD1 (6 bases). The CDR3 consists of 15 residues. V was pared by 0 bases and J by 2 bases, with 9 bases between. Per germline, CDR1 LNHNV and CDR2 YYDKDF (reference sequence). CDR3 nucleotide sequence: TGTGCCACCAGCAGAGAGACAGGCGCCACAGATACGCAGTATTTT. The encoded protein is CATSRETGATDTQYF.

The genes are TRBV6-1 and TRBJ1-5, with TRBD1 matching over 7 bases. The CDR3 is 14 residues long. Germline-derived CDR1 and CDR2 are MNHNS and SASEGT. V was pared by 1 base and J by 6 bases, with 3 bases of the junction left unmatched. The CDR3 protein is CASSEGQGGQPQHF. DNA for the CDR3: TGTGCCAGCAGTGAAGGACAGGGAGGTCAGCCCCAGCATTTT.

The chain carries TRBV18 and TRBJ2-5, with D possibly being TRBD1 (6 bases). Trimming shortened V by 3 bases and J by 5 bases, and 13 bases separated the two germline ends. Germline assignment: CDR1 KGHSH and CDR2 LQKENI. The CDR3 covers 14 residues. As DNA, the CDR3 is TGTGCCAGCTCACCTCCACAGGGTATCGAGACCCAGTACTTC. It encodes CASSPPQGIETQYF.

V is TRBV5-1 and J is TRBJ2-5; TRBD1 agrees at 8 bases. Trimming removed 0 bases from V and 8 bases from J; junction bases left unmatched: 9. The CDR3 is 15 amino acids. CDR1 is SGHRS, CDR2 YFSETQ, per germline. In nucleotides, the CDR3 is TGCGCCAGCAGCTTGGCTCGACAGGGGCCGGGCACCCAGTACTTC. Its translation: CASSLARQGPGTQYF.

The gene calls are TRBV5-5 and TRBJ2-7, with 8 bases identical to TRBD2. The germline V gene encodes CDR1 SGHKS and CDR2 YYEKEE (reference sequence). V lost 4 bases and J lost 4; bases outside the gene matches: 7. The CDR3 has 14 residues. The CDR3 DNA is TGTGCCAGCAGCGGCGGGAGGACTCTGTACGAGCAGTACTTC. It codes for CASSGGRTLYEQYF.

The gene calls are TRBV6-5 and TRBJ2-1; D may be TRBD2 (5 bases). Germline loops: CDR1 MNHEY, CDR2 SVGAGI. The length of the CDR3 is 16 residues. V was cut by 4 bases and J by 2 bases, with 15 bases left in between. DNA of the CDR3: TGTGCCAGCAGTTTAGGTGGGAGAAATCCCTACAATGAGCAGTTCTTC. It translates to CASSLGGRNPYNEQFF.

V usage is TRBV18 and J usage is TRBJ2-7; 7 bases match TRBD2. Germline CDR1 is KGHSH and CDR2 is LQKENI. CDR3 length: 16 residues. The V and J ends lost 2 bases and 0 bases, in that order; junction bases with no gene match: 7. CDR3 sequence: CASSPVGGSLSYEQYF. The CDR3 nucleotides are TGTGCCAGCTCACCAGTCGGCGGGAGTCTCTCCTACGAGCAGTACTTC. Filled out from reference TRBV18 and TRBJ2-7, the complete variable domain reads NAGVMQNPRHLVRRRGQEARLRCSPMKGHSHVYWYRQLPEEGLKFMVYLQKENIIDESGMPKERFSAEFPKEGPSILRIQQVVRGDSAAYFCASSPVGGSLSYEQYFGPGTRLTVT.

The chain couples TRBV7-3 to TRBJ2-2, with unresolved D. With 1 base removed from V and 2 bases from J, the gap between germline ends came to 5 bases. The V gene's germline CDR1 is SGHTA and CDR2 FQGTGA. CDR3 length: 14 residues. The CDR3 coding sequence is TGTGCCAGCAGCTTAAGGCCCAACACCGGGGAGCTGTTTTTT. Amino acid sequence: CASSLRPNTGELFF.

This sequence joins TRBV5-6 and TRBJ2-5, with 7 positions matching TRBD1. CDR1 and CDR2 from the germline V gene are SGHDT and YYEEEE. This CDR3 region has 14 residues. The ends lost 2 bases at V and 4 bases at J; junction bases unmatched: 5. CDR3 nucleotides: TGTGCCAGCAGCTTAGGGGGCGCATCAGAGACCCAGTACTTC. Protein sequence: CASSLGGASETQYF.

This chain joins TRBV9 and TRBJ2-2; D may be TRBD2 (5 bases). Per germline, CDR1 SGDLS and CDR2 YYNGEE. The V end was cut by 2 bases, the J end by 7 bases, with 9 bases between. The CDR3 runs to 13 residues. CDR3 in amino acids: CASSVREIGELFF. The CDR3 nucleotides are TGTGCCAGCAGCGTGAGGGAAATCGGGGAGCTGTTTTTT.